These 29 T cell receptor beta chains were sequenced from one sample in a study of cytomegalovirus exposure and HLA in healthy donors. Amplification used 60 Vbeta primers and 13 Jbeta primers. Produced via immunoSEQ multiplex PCR; TCRdb's table is partial and in-frame only. This table holds 200,000 to 250,000 clones, over 75% found once. The sample was PBMCs. These receptors were taken from a woman aged 25 to 45 in good health and CMV-seronegative.

This clone was seen a few times. The V and J genes are TRBV11-2 and TRBJ1-5, with 9 bases lining up with TRBD1. Germline V gene sequence: CDR1 SGHAT, CDR2 FQNNGV. This CDR3 comprises 16 residues. The V and J ends lost 5 bases and 6 bases, in that order; junction bases with no gene match: 11. The CDR3 region is CASSAAPGQGPQPQHF. Written as DNA, the CDR3 is TGTGCCAGCAGCGCTGCCCCGGGACAGGGACCTCAGCCCCAGCATTTT. Full variable domain (remainder filled in from reference TRBV11-2 and TRBJ1-5): EAGVAQSPRYKIIEKRQSVAFWCNPISGHATLYWYQQILGQGPKLLIQFQNNGVVDDSQLPKDRFSAERLKGVDSTLKIQPAKLEDSAVYLCASSAAPGQGPQPQHFGDGTRLSIL.

This chain joins TRBV19 and TRBJ1-2; D not resolved. Trimming left V 3 bases short and J 8 bases short, with 10 bases between. Per the germline V gene, CDR1 is LNHDA and CDR2 is SQIVND (reference sequence). This CDR3 spans 12 amino acids. CDR3 protein: CASSIGPGGYTF. Written as DNA, the CDR3 is TGTGCCAGTAGTATCGGACCGGGAGGCTACACCTTC.

The V call is TRBV14, the J call TRBJ2-5; possible D gene TRBD2, 6 bases. This CDR3 is 13 amino acids long. In germline, CDR1 is SGHDN, CDR2 FVKESK. The V and J ends lost 4 bases and 7 bases respectively, with 13 bases between them. For the CDR3, the DNA is TGTGCCAGCAGCCCAGGGTGGAGGGGGACCCAGTACTTC. Its protein product is CASSPGWRGTQYF. Full variable domain (remainder filled in from reference TRBV14 and TRBJ2-5): EAGVTQFPSHSVIEKGQTVTLRCDPISGHDNLYWYRRVMGKEIKFLLHFVKESKQDESGMPNNRFLAERTGGTYSTLKVQPAELEDSGVYFCASSPGWRGTQYFGPGTRLLVL.

This chain joins TRBV30 and TRBJ1-5; unclear D gene. The CDR3 is 14 residues long. V was shortened by 0 bases and J by 2 bases, with 8 bases between the two germline ends. Germline V gives CDR1 GTSNPN, CDR2 SVGIG (reference sequence). The CDR3 nucleotides read TGTGCCTGGAGTGTTTGGGGAGGCAATCAGCCCCAGCATTTT. This sequence encodes CAWSVWGGNQPQHF.

The chain carries TRBV5-4 and TRBJ2-1, with D maybe TRBD2 (5 bases). The CDR3 is 15 residues long. Germline loops: CDR1 SGHNT, CDR2 YYREEE (reference sequence). V was shortened by 3 bases and J by 0 bases, with 10 bases between the two germline ends. DNA for the CDR3: TGTGCCAGCAGCTCGGACTCCGGCTCCTACAATGAGCAGTTCTTC. Protein sequence: CASSSDSGSYNEQFF. Filled out from reference TRBV5-4 and TRBJ2-1, the complete variable domain reads ETGVTQSPTHLIKTRGQQVTLRCSSQSGHNTVSWYQQALGQGPQFIFQYYREEENGRGNFPPRFSGLQFPNYSSELNVNALELDDSALYLCASSSDSGSYNEQFFGPGTRLTVL.

The rearrangement links TRBV11-2 to TRBJ1-6; unclear D gene. Germline lookup yields CDR1 SGHAT and CDR2 FQNNGV. The CDR3 has 18 amino acids. V lost 7 bases, J lost 5 bases, and 24 bases lay in between. The CDR3 loop reads CASNPLVVEAGNNSPLHF. CDR3 sequence (DNA): TGTGCCAGCAACCCCCTCGTGGTGGAGGCAGGCAATAATTCACCCCTCCACTTT.

The chain carries TRBV7-2 and TRBJ1-2; D not certain. Germline values: CDR1 SGHTA, CDR2 FQGNSA. V lost 8 bases and J lost 4, with 5 bases in between. This CDR3 has 10 amino acids. The CDR3, as DNA: TGTGCCAGCGGCCTCTATGGCTACACCTTC. This translates into CASGLYGYTF. Full variable domain (rest looked up from reference TRBV7-2 and TRBJ1-2): GAGVSQSPSNKVTEKGKDVELRCDPISGHTALYWYRQSLGQGLEFLIYFQGNSAPDKSGLPSDRFSAERTGGSVSTLTIQRTQQEDSAVYLCASGLYGYTFGSGTRLTVV.

This chain links TRBV9 with TRBJ2-7, with D possibly TRBD2 on 6 matching bases. The CDR3 is 13 amino acids. Per the germline V gene, CDR1 is SGDLS and CDR2 is YYNGEE. V was clipped by 4 bases and J by 4 bases, with 12 bases between them. The CDR3 DNA reads TGTGCCAGCAGCCGGTTGGGAGGTTACGAGCAGTACTTC. Residues: CASSRLGGYEQYF.

V usage is TRBV2 and J usage is TRBJ2-2, with TRBD1 matching 7 bases. V was pared by 6 bases and J by 5 bases, with 3 bases of the junction left unmatched. Germline values: CDR1 SNHLY, CDR2 FYNNEI. This CDR3 contains 13 residues. In nucleotides, the CDR3 is TGTGCCAGCAGGCGGACAGGAACCGGGGAGCTGTTTTTT. This encodes CASRRTGTGELFF.

This clone was seen once. The CDR3 bases are TGTGCCAGCAGCGTAGATCCCCACCGGACTAGCGGGGCCTCCTACGAGCAGTACTTC. Its translation is CASSVDPHRTSGASYEQYF. The chain couples TRBV9 to TRBJ2-7; 12 nucleotides align to TRBD2. Germline values: CDR1 SGDLS, CDR2 YYNGEE. This CDR3 has 19 residues. Trimming removed 0 bases from V and 0 bases from J; junction bases left unmatched: 10.

The chain recombines TRBV7-2 with TRBJ2-1; 15 nucleotides line up with TRBD2. From germline, CDR1 is SGHTA and CDR2 FQGNSA. J was trimmed by 10 bases and V by 4 bases; bases with no gene match: 5. The CDR3 contains 15 residues. In nucleotides, the CDR3 is TGTGCCAGCAGCTGGACTAGCGGGGGGGGTTGGGAGCAGTTCTTC. Its protein is CASSWTSGGGWEQFF.

The J gene is TRBJ1-5, the V gene TRBV5-6, with a tentative D call TRBD1 (5 bases). Per germline, CDR1 SGHDT and CDR2 YYEEEE. V was pared by 1 base and J by 6 bases, with 11 bases between. The CDR3 has 14 amino acids. The CDR3, as DNA: TGTGCCAGCAGCTTGAAAGGTGGGGCTCAGCCCCAGCATTTT. This gives the protein CASSLKGGAQPQHF.

The rearrangement uses TRBV10-1 and TRBJ2-3; D is uncertain. This CDR3 has 13 residues. Germline-derived CDR1 and CDR2 are WNHNN and SYGVQD (reference sequence). V was trimmed by 4 bases and J by 5 bases, leaving 10 bases between them. CDR3 sequence reads: CASSAHKRDTQYF. CDR3 sequence (DNA): TGCGCCAGCAGTGCCCACAAGCGAGATACGCAGTATTTT.

This clone was counted only a few times. No DNA is shown, since the ends of the CDR3 on it are uncertain; the CDR3 is the one TCRdb lists. The V call is TRBV9, the J call TRBJ2-3; TRBD2, the table's D call, lacks a check against the DNA. The germline V gene has CDR1 SGDLS and CDR2 YYNGEE. Termini included, the CDR3 measures 12 amino acids. This CDR3 is CASSVASGAPYF.

This clone has only one observation. DNA for the CDR3: TGTGCCAGCAGCCCCCGGTCCCGCACAGATACGCAGTATTTT. Protein: CASSPRSRTDTQYF. The rearrangement links TRBV7-9 to TRBJ2-3; D unclear. This CDR3 spans 14 amino acids. Germline lookup yields CDR1 SEHNR and CDR2 FQNEAQ (reference sequence). Trimming cost V 5 bases and J 1 base, with 10 bases left between them.

The rearrangement links TRBV5-1 to TRBJ1-2, with TRBD1 identical over 10 bases. The V gene's germline CDR1 is SGHRS and CDR2 YFSETQ. This CDR3 is 18 amino acids long. J was trimmed by 3 bases and V by 0 bases; bases with no gene match: 11. CDR3 in DNA: TGCGCCAGCAGCTTGGCCATCCGGGACAGGGGTCGGGACTATGGCTACACCTTC. It yields the protein CASSLAIRDRGRDYGYTF.

The V gene is TRBV5-1, the J gene TRBJ1-3; weak D call: TRBD1 (6 bases). Trimming shortened V by 1 base and J by 7 bases, and 18 bases separated the two germline ends. The CDR3 has 16 residues. CDR1 is SGHRS, CDR2 YFSETQ, per germline. The DNA of the CDR3 is TGCGCCAGCAGCTTGCCTACCAGGGGTGAAGAGAACACCATATATTTT. Its protein is CASSLPTRGEENTIYF.

The J gene is TRBJ2-2, the V gene TRBV5-1; TRBD1 matches 9 bases. The CDR3 has 15 amino acids. Germline V lookup: CDR1 SGHRS, CDR2 YFSETQ. V was clipped by 4 bases and J by 5 bases; unmatched bases: 6. The CDR3 bases are TGCGCCAGCAGCGGGGGACAGGGAGGTACCGGGGAGCTGTTTTTT. The encoded protein is CASSGGQGGTGELFF.

The V call is TRBV18, the J call TRBJ2-7; possible D gene TRBD2, 5 bases. Deletions cut 6 bases from V and 7 bases from J, with 19 bases between. This CDR3 spans 14 amino acids. The germline CDR1 and CDR2 sequences are KGHSH and LQKENI. The CDR3 DNA is TGTGCCAGCTCGCCTCAGTTAGGACTGGAAGAGCAGTACTTC. Amino acid sequence: CASSPQLGLEEQYF. The complete variable domain, with remaining parts taken from reference TRBV18 and TRBJ2-7, reads NAGVMQNPRHLVRRRGQEARLRCSPMKGHSHVYWYRQLPEEGLKFMVYLQKENIIDESGMPKERFSAEFPKEGPSILRIQQVVRGDSAAYFCASSPQLGLEEQYFGPGTRLTVT.

This rearrangement joins TRBV11-2 to TRBJ2-3; 11 bases agree with TRBD2. J gave up 3 bases and V 0 bases, and 5 bases lay outside the gene matches. The CDR3 is 17 residues long. The germline CDR1 and CDR2 sequences are SGHAT and FQNNGV. This CDR3 reads CASSLEVAGGKTDTQYF. Written as DNA, the CDR3 is TGTGCCAGCAGCTTAGAAGTAGCGGGGGGGAAAACAGATACGCAGTATTTT.

The chain employs TRBV5-1 and TRBJ1-4, with D tentatively TRBD1 (5 bases). The CDR3 covers 15 residues. Germline V CDR1 and CDR2: SGHRS, YFSETQ. The V end lost 4 bases, the J end lost 3 bases, and 13 bases lay between the germline ends. DNA of the CDR3: TGCGCCAGCAGCCCTCGGGGGTCAGCTAATGAAAAACTGTTTTTT. Protein sequence: CASSPRGSANEKLFF.

This chain connects TRBV6-5 to TRBJ1-5; 7 bases are a match to TRBD1. V was clipped by 5 bases and J by 6 bases; unmatched bases: 7. The CDR3 length is 14 residues. Germline V gene sequence: CDR1 MNHEY, CDR2 SVGAGI. The CDR3 loop is CASSRQGLSQPQHF. In nucleotides, the CDR3 is TGTGCCAGCAGTCGACAGGGATTAAGTCAGCCCCAGCATTTT.

The chain is built from TRBV6-5 and TRBJ1-1, with 7 nucleotides matching TRBD1. Trimming removed 5 bases from V and 0 bases from J; junction bases left unmatched: 6. This CDR3 has 15 amino acids. Germline V gene lookup returns CDR1 MNHEY and CDR2 SVGAGI. The CDR3, as DNA: TGTGCCAGCAGTCCCGACAGGGATCTGAACACTGAAGCTTTCTTT. Translation gives CASSPDRDLNTEAFF.

The chain uses TRBV11-2 and TRBJ1-4; D possibly corresponds to TRBD1 (5 bases). The V gene's germline CDR1 is SGHAT and CDR2 FQNNGV. The CDR3 loop spans 17 amino acids. With 2 bases removed from V and 0 bases from J, the gap between germline ends came to 13 bases. As DNA, the CDR3 is TGTGCCAGCAGCTTATTTTGGGGACTTGCAACTAATGAAAAACTGTTTTTT. Amino acid sequence: CASSLFWGLATNEKLFF.

This clone was detected a few times. This sequence joins TRBV6-6 and TRBJ1-3; 7 bases are shared with TRBD1. The CDR3 totals 16 residues. The germline V gene encodes CDR1 MNHNY and CDR2 SVGAGI (reference sequence). J was trimmed by 1 base and V by 5 bases; bases with no gene match: 8. This chain's CDR3 is CASSGTGVQSGNTIYF. The CDR3 DNA follows: TGTGCCAGCAGTGGAACAGGGGTACAATCTGGAAACACCATATATTTT.

In its sample, this clone was seen once. The chain carries TRBV5-6 and TRBJ2-5; maybe TRBD1 (6 bases). Trimming pared 0 bases from V and 4 bases from J, leaving 13 bases between. Germline assignment: CDR1 SGHDT and CDR2 YYEEEE. The CDR3 totals 15 residues. CDR3 sequence reads: CASSLGDTLGETQYF. The CDR3 DNA is TGTGCCAGCAGCTTGGGGGACACCCTCGGAGAGACCCAGTACTTC.

The chain is built from TRBV11-3 and TRBJ2-1; 7 positions agree with TRBD2. V gave up 6 bases and J gave up 4 bases; unmatched junction bases: 15. Germline-derived CDR1 and CDR2 are SGHNT and YENEEA. This CDR3 region has 17 residues. The CDR3 DNA sequence: TGTGCCAGCAGTTCCCACCGAGCGGGATCGGGTTACAATGAGCAGTTCTTC. Encoded protein: CASSSHRAGSGYNEQFF.

V and J are TRBV5-1 and TRBJ1-4; the D gene is possibly TRBD1 (5 bases). CDR1 is SGHRS, CDR2 YFSETQ, per germline. The CDR3 contains 15 residues. Trimming shortened V by 1 base and J by 8 bases, and 15 bases separated the two germline ends. CDR3: CASSLYGGVEEKLFF. The CDR3 nucleotides are TGCGCCAGCAGCTTGTACGGGGGAGTTGAAGAAAAACTGTTTTTT.

This rearrangement joins TRBV5-1 to TRBJ2-3; D is possibly TRBD2 (6 bases). Germline V gives CDR1 SGHRS, CDR2 YFSETQ. The CDR3 covers 15 residues. Trimming pared 4 bases from V and 2 bases from J, leaving 14 bases between. The CDR3 protein is CASSIGTFSTDTQYF. CDR3 in DNA: TGCGCCAGCAGCATCGGGACTTTCTCCACAGATACGCAGTATTTT.